The 30 T cell receptor beta chains in this list originate from one sample, sequenced in a study of blood T cell repertoires in COVID-19. This table comes from immunoSEQ multiplex PCR, and its TCRdb copy is limited to in-frame clones, with some not included. Found here are approximately 100,000 clones, about 85% of them singletons; the top ten hold around 12%. The sequenced sample was peripheral blood. The receptors derive from a human donor in a cohort sampled during active COVID-19.

J is TRBJ1-1 and V is TRBV7-2, with D maybe TRBD1 (6 bases). CDR3 length: 15 residues. The germline V gene has CDR1 SGHTA and CDR2 FQGNSA. The ends were cut back, 5 bases at V and 1 base at J, with 14 bases in the middle. The CDR3 region is CASSPILTGNTEAFF. The CDR3 DNA reads as TGTGCCAGCAGCCCGATTCTGACAGGGAACACTGAAGCTTTCTTT.

The J gene is TRBJ2-2, the V gene TRBV7-3; perhaps TRBD1 as D (6 bases). Trimming took 0 bases from V and 7 from J, leaving 9 bases between them. Germline CDR1 is SGHTA and CDR2 is FQGTGA. CDR3 size: 14 residues. As DNA, the CDR3 is TGTGCCAGCAGCTTAACGCCAGGGGTCGGGGAGCTGTTTTTT. Translation: CASSLTPGVGELFF.

The V gene is TRBV4-2, the J gene TRBJ2-3; 9 nucleotides line up with TRBD2. V lost 1 base and J lost 5; bases outside the gene matches: 4. This CDR3 is 15 amino acids long. Germline V gene data show CDR1 as LGHNA and CDR2 as YNFKEQ. The DNA of the CDR3 is TGTGCCAGCAGCCAAGGGGCGGGGGGGATAGATACGCAGTATTTT. Translated, it gives CASSQGAGGIDTQYF.

V usage is TRBV28 and J usage is TRBJ2-1, with 8 nucleotides matching TRBD1. Germline V gene data show CDR1 as MDHEN and CDR2 as SYDVKM. V shed 10 bases, J shed 9 bases, and the junction held 2 bases outside the gene matches. The CDR3 extends over 10 amino acids. The CDR3 nucleotides read TGTGCCACCCAGGGGGCTGAGCAGTTCTTC. Protein: CATQGAEQFF.

The chain uses TRBV30 and TRBJ1-6; 9 bases line up with TRBD1. The CDR3 loop spans 12 amino acids. Losses at the gene ends were 5 bases for V and 10 bases for J; bases not matched to a gene: 3. Germline loops: CDR1 GTSNPN, CDR2 SVGIG (reference sequence). The CDR3 spells CAWGQGHSPLHF. The CDR3, as DNA: TGTGCCTGGGGACAGGGGCACTCACCCCTCCACTTT.

This clone occurred a few times. The V call is TRBV12-5, the J call TRBJ2-1; perhaps TRBD2 as D (7 bases). This CDR3 comprises 14 residues. The V end was cut by 5 bases, the J end by 3 bases, with 11 bases between. The germline V gene encodes CDR1 LGHNT and CDR2 FRNRAP. CDR3 loop: CASGAGDYYNEQFF. The CDR3, as DNA: TGTGCTAGTGGTGCAGGGGACTACTACAATGAGCAGTTCTTC.

The chain links TRBV3-1 (or the pseudogene TRBV3-2) to TRBJ2-3; 7 nucleotides line up with TRBD2. The CDR3 loop spans 17 amino acids. V dropped 4 bases and J dropped 5; count of bases not matched to a gene: 15. Germline CDR1 reads LGHDT; CDR2 reads YNNKEL (reference sequence). The CDR3 reads CASSPYLVGEGRDTQYF. The CDR3, as DNA: TGTGCCAGCAGCCCCTACCTGGTAGGGGAGGGAAGAGATACGCAGTATTTT.

This sequence joins TRBV7-7 and TRBJ2-6; 7 bases agree with TRBD2. From germline, CDR1 is SSHAT and CDR2 FNYEAQ (reference sequence). The V and J ends lost 0 bases and 0 bases, in that order; junction bases with no gene match: 2. The CDR3 covers 17 residues. CDR3 sequence: CASSLASGRSGANVLTF. DNA of the CDR3: TGTGCCAGCAGCTTAGCTAGCGGGCGCTCTGGGGCCAACGTCCTGACTTTC.

The V call is TRBV7-3, the J call TRBJ2-7; D may be TRBD2 (5 bases). Germline-derived CDR1 and CDR2 are SGHTA and FQGTGA. Trimming shortened V by 4 bases and J by 6 bases, and 13 bases separated the two germline ends. The CDR3 loop spans 13 amino acids. The CDR3 region has the DNA TGTGCCAGCAGCTCCGGACTTTGGAGCGAGCAGTACTTC. Translation: CASSSGLWSEQYF.

The chain joins TRBV6-5 to TRBJ2-7; D is uncertain. The CDR3 contains 13 residues. Trimming took off 0 bases at V and 4 bases at J, with 7 bases between the two ends. Germline V gene lookup returns CDR1 MNHEY and CDR2 SVGAGI. The CDR3 region has the DNA TGTGCCAGCAGTTACTCGAACTCTTACGAGCAGTACTTC. Translated, it gives CASSYSNSYEQYF.

V and J are TRBV6-4 and TRBJ1-1; possibly TRBD1 for D (5 bases). CDR3 length: 18 amino acids. The germline CDR1 and CDR2 sequences are MRHNA and SNTAGT. Trimming removed 6 bases at V and 4 bases at J, with 27 bases between. CDR3 coding DNA: TGTGCCAGCAGCCCCCATGGGGGGGGGAGCCATGGGGGCACTGAAGCTTTCTTT. This sequence encodes CASSPHGGGSHGGTEAFF.

The chain couples TRBV6-5 to TRBJ2-7; D ambiguous. Germline V gives CDR1 MNHEY, CDR2 SVGAGI. The CDR3 covers 14 residues. V gave up 6 bases and J gave up 7 bases, with 19 bases separating them. The chain's CDR3 is CASSAKLIIPEQYF. The CDR3 DNA sequence: TGTGCCAGCAGCGCTAAACTGATCATCCCAGAGCAGTACTTC.

This clone came up once. The chain carries TRBV4-3 and TRBJ1-3; TRBD1 might be the D (5 bases). The CDR3 has 17 residues. V lost 0 bases and J lost 4, with 16 bases in between. Germline V gene lookup returns CDR1 LGHNA and CDR2 YSLEER. CDR3 in DNA: TGCGCCAGCAGCCAAGAGTGGGGCATTTTTTCCGGAAACACCATATATTTT. This gives the protein CASSQEWGIFSGNTIYF.

CDR3 bases: TGTGCCAGCAGCTTCCAGGGGAACACTGAAGCTTTCTTT. Amino acids: CASSFQGNTEAFF. This rearrangement joins TRBV7-3 to TRBJ1-1, with D possibly being TRBD1 (5 bases). Per germline, CDR1 SGHTA and CDR2 FQGTGA. The CDR3 is 13 residues long. V was trimmed by 3 bases and J by 1 base, leaving 6 bases between them.

This chain links TRBV11-2 with TRBJ2-7, with D perhaps TRBD1 (5 bases). CDR3 size: 15 residues. V lost 4 bases and J lost 3, with 16 bases in between. Germline loops: CDR1 SGHAT, CDR2 FQNNGV. The CDR3 sequence: CASSSRQNNHYEQYF. Here the CDR3 DNA reads TGTGCCAGCAGCTCTCGACAGAACAACCACTACGAGCAGTACTTC.

V is TRBV2 and J is TRBJ2-7; 8 nucleotides match TRBD1. The CDR3 runs to 13 residues. V was pared by 5 bases and J by 3 bases, with 3 bases of the junction left unmatched. Per the germline V gene, CDR1 is SNHLY and CDR2 is FYNNEI. The CDR3 DNA reads TGTGCCAGCAGTCGCGACAGGGGCTACGAGCAGTACTTC. Its translation: CASSRDRGYEQYF. The whole variable domain, remainder taken from reference TRBV2 and TRBJ2-7, is EPEVTQTPSHQVTQMGQEVILRCVPISNHLYFYWYRQILGQKVEFLVSFYNNEISEKSEIFDDQFSVERPDGSNFTLKIRSTKLEDSAMYFCASSRDRGYEQYFGPGTRLTVT.

This clone was observed once. V and J are TRBV7-8 and TRBJ2-1; 8 bases line up with TRBD2. CDR1 and CDR2 (germline): SGHVS, FQNEAQ. V lost 1 base to trimming and J lost 7 bases; unmatched junction nucleotides: 9. This CDR3 spans 16 amino acids. CDR3 bases: TGTGCCAGCAGCTTAGTCCTGCGGGGGGCGCGGAATGAGCAGTTCTTC. Protein sequence: CASSLVLRGARNEQFF.

The chain joins TRBV19 to TRBJ2-4; D possibly corresponds to TRBD2 (6 bases). Trimming left V 5 bases short and J 1 base short, with 18 bases between. Looked up from germline, CDR1 is LNHDA and CDR2 is SQIVND (reference sequence). CDR3 length equals 17 residues. The CDR3 DNA reads as TGTGCCAGTAGTCCGGGGTTCGGGGGAAGGGCCAAAAACATTCAGTACTTC. This encodes CASSPGFGGRAKNIQYF.

This clone has only a few counts. The rearrangement links TRBV25-1 to TRBJ2-3; a weak D match, TRBD1 (5 bases). The CDR3 contains 11 residues. Germline V gives CDR1 MGHDK, CDR2 SYGVNS. Trimming shortened V by 4 bases and J by 8 bases, and 7 bases separated the two germline ends. CDR3 sequence reads: CASSARGTQYF. The CDR3 nucleotides are TGTGCCAGCAGTGCTAGGGGTACGCAGTATTTT.

This chain links TRBV30 with TRBJ1-2, with no clear D. Germline-derived CDR1 and CDR2 are GTSNPN and SVGIG (reference sequence). There are 13 residues in the CDR3. V lost 4 bases, J lost 1 base, and 10 bases lay in between. The CDR3 loop is CAWTSGLNYGYTF. The DNA for the CDR3 is TGTGCCTGGACATCTGGGCTTAACTATGGCTACACCTTC.

The chain couples TRBV30 to TRBJ1-6; D is perhaps TRBD1 (6 bases). The V gene's germline CDR1 is GTSNPN and CDR2 SVGIG (reference sequence). V lost 8 bases and J 17 bases, leaving 19 bases between the germline ends. The CDR3 extends over 11 amino acids. The CDR3 DNA sequence: TGTGCCCTGGGCAGGGGTGCTGGGGTCCACTTT. Amino acid sequence: CALGRGAGVHF.

This clone was counted ten times or more. CDR3 nucleotides: TGTGCCAGCAGCTTTTACGGCACCGGGGAGCTGTTTTTT. Its translation is CASSFYGTGELFF. V gene TRBV11-2 combines with J gene TRBJ2-2; D uncertain. The CDR3 loop spans 13 amino acids. Germline CDR1 SGHAT, CDR2 FQNNGV. The ends were cut back, 3 bases at V and 4 bases at J, with 6 bases in the middle. Full variable domain (remainder filled in from reference TRBV11-2 and TRBJ2-2): EAGVAQSPRYKIIEKRQSVAFWCNPISGHATLYWYQQILGQGPKLLIQFQNNGVVDDSQLPKDRFSAERLKGVDSTLKIQPAKLEDSAVYLCASSFYGTGELFFGEGSRLTVL.

J is TRBJ1-6 and V is TRBV18; a possible D gene is TRBD1 (5 bases). The germline V gene has CDR1 KGHSH and CDR2 LQKENI. CDR3 length: 14 residues. V lost 2 bases to trimming and J lost 6 bases, with 8 bases between them. CDR3 sequence: CASSPRGPNSPLHF. CDR3 DNA: TGTGCCAGCTCACCAAGGGGCCCTAATTCACCCCTCCACTTT. Complete variable domain (other parts from reference TRBV18 and TRBJ1-6): NAGVMQNPRHLVRRRGQEARLRCSPMKGHSHVYWYRQLPEEGLKFMVYLQKENIIDESGMPKERFSAEFPKEGPSILRIQQVVRGDSAAYFCASSPRGPNSPLHFGNGTRLTVT.

Regarding this clone: Since a much larger clone is just one base distant, this may be a read error. This chain uses TRBV5-4 with TRBJ1-2; weak D call: TRBD1 (5 bases). The CDR3 is made up of 15 amino acids. Germline V gene lookup returns CDR1 SGHNT and CDR2 YYREEE (reference sequence). The CDR3 coding sequence is TGTGCCCGCAGCTGGGGGGGGGTGCCTAACTATGGCTACACCTTC. Protein: CARSWGGVPNYGYTF.

The chain employs TRBV10-2 and TRBJ1-1, with 9 bases fitting TRBD1. V shed 5 bases, J shed 1 base, and the junction held 11 bases outside the gene matches. Germline CDR1 reads WSHSY; CDR2 reads SAAADI. The length of the CDR3 is 17 residues. The CDR3: CASSLPGTGRQNTEAFF. DNA of the CDR3: TGCGCCAGCAGTCTTCCCGGGACAGGGAGACAGAACACTGAAGCTTTCTTT.

V usage is TRBV28 and J usage is TRBJ2-7, with D possibly matching TRBD2 (6 bases). Per germline, CDR1 MDHEN and CDR2 SYDVKM. The CDR3 contains 11 residues. V lost 6 bases, J lost 12 bases, and 15 bases lay in between. CDR3 amino acids: CASSRGLRSYF. As DNA, the CDR3 is TGTGCCAGCAGCCGGGGACTTCGTTCGTACTTC.

This clone was detected only once. The V and J genes are TRBV15 and TRBJ1-5; no firm D call. The germline CDR1 and CDR2 sequences are LNHNV and YYDKDF (reference sequence). The V gene lost 3 bases and the J gene lost 4 bases, with 13 bases spanning the gap. The CDR3 spans 15 residues. The DNA for the CDR3 is TGTGCCACCAGCAGTTACTTAGAGGAAAATCAGCCCCAGCATTTT. Encoded protein: CATSSYLEENQPQHF.

This clone has only a few counts. V usage is TRBV5-8 and J usage is TRBJ1-1; no definite D call. This CDR3 has 12 residues. Germline values: CDR1 SGHTS, CDR2 YDEGEE. The V end lost 1 base, the J end lost 7 bases, and 8 bases lay between the germline ends. The CDR3 loop reads CASSLTVFEAFF. The CDR3 nucleotides are TGTGCCAGCAGCTTGACAGTTTTTGAAGCTTTCTTT.

This chain links TRBV7-8 with TRBJ1-2; 9 nucleotides match TRBD1. This CDR3 is built from 16 residues. V was clipped by 1 base and J by 4 bases; unmatched bases: 7. Germline V gene sequence: CDR1 SGHVS, CDR2 FQNEAQ. DNA for the CDR3: TGTGCCAGCAGCTTAGGATTACAGGGGGCTACCTATGGCTACACCTTC. Amino acids: CASSLGLQGATYGYTF. Using reference TRBV7-8 and TRBJ1-2 for the parts outside the CDR3, the full variable domain is GAGVSQSPRYKVAKRGQDVALRCDPISGHVSLFWYQQALGQGPEFLTYFQNEAQLDKSGLPSDRFFAERPEGSVSTLKIQRTQQEDSAVYLCASSLGLQGATYGYTFGSGTRLTVV.

The gene calls are TRBV3-1 (or the pseudogene TRBV3-2) and TRBJ2-7, with 12 bases that match TRBD2. Germline V CDR1 and CDR2: LGHDT, YNNKEL (reference sequence). The V and J ends lost 2 bases and 5 bases, in that order; junction bases with no gene match: 7. This CDR3 region has 16 residues. The CDR3 sequence: CASSQRLAGGRDEQYF. CDR3 in DNA: TGTGCCAGCAGCCAAAGGCTAGCGGGAGGGAGGGACGAGCAGTACTTC.